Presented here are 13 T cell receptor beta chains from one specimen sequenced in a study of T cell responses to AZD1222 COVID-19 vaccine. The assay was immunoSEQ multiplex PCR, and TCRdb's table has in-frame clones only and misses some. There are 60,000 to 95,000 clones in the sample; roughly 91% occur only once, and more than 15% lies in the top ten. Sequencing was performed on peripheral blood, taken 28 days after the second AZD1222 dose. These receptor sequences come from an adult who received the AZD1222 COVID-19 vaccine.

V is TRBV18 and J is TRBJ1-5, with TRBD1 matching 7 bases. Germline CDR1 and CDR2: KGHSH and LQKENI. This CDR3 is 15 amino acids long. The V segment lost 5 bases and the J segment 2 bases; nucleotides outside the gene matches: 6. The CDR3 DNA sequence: TGTGCCAGCTCAAGACAGGGACCAGGCAATCAGCCCCAGCATTTT. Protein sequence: CASSRQGPGNQPQHF.

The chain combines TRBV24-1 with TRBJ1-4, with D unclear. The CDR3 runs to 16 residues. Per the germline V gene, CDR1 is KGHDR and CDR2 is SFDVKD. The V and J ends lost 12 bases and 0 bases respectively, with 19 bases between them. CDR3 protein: CAPHPPTRATNEKLFF. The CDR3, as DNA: TGTGCCCCTCACCCCCCGACACGTGCAACTAATGAAAAACTGTTTTTT.

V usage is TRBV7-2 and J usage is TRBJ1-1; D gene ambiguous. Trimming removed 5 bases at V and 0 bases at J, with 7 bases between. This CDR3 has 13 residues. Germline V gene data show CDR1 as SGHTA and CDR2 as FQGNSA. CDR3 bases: TGTGCCAGCAGCCCACAAATGAACACTGAAGCTTTCTTT. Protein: CASSPQMNTEAFF.

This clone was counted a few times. The CDR3: CASSYEEGSGANVLTF. The CDR3 DNA is TGTGCCAGCAGTTACGAGGAGGGTTCTGGGGCCAACGTCCTGACTTTC. The rearrangement uses TRBV6-5 and TRBJ2-6; TRBD2 might be the D (6 bases). This CDR3 has 16 residues. V was trimmed by 2 bases and J by 1 base, leaving 9 bases between them. Germline loops: CDR1 MNHEY, CDR2 SVGAGI.

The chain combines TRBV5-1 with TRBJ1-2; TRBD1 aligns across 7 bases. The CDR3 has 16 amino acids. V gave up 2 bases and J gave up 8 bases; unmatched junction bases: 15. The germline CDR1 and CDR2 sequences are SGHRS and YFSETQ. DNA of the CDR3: TGCGCCAGCAGCTTACAGGGGACGGAAATGACGCCCGGCTACACCTTC. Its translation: CASSLQGTEMTPGYTF.

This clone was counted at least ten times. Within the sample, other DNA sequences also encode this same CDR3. CDR3 region: CASGQGDGANVLTF. The CDR3 nucleotides read TGCGCCAGCGGTCAAGGGGACGGGGCCAACGTCCTGACTTTC. The chain uses TRBV5-1 and TRBJ2-6; the D call may be TRBD1 or TRBD2 (5 bases each). This CDR3 has 14 amino acids. The ends were cut back, 7 bases at V and 4 bases at J, with 12 bases in the middle. The V gene's germline CDR1 is SGHRS and CDR2 YFSETQ.

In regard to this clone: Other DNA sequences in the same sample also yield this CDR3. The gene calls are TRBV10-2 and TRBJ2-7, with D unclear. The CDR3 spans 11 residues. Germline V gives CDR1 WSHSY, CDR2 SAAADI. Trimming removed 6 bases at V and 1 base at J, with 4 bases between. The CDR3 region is CASSPSYEQYF. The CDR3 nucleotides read TGCGCCAGCAGCCCGTCCTACGAGCAGTACTTC.

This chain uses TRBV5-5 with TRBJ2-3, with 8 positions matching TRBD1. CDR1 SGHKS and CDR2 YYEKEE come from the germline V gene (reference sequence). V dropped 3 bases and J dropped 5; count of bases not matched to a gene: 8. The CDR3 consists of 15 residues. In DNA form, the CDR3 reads TGTGCCAGCAGCTCCGTGACAGGGGCGGGAGATACGCAGTATTTT. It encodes CASSSVTGAGDTQYF.

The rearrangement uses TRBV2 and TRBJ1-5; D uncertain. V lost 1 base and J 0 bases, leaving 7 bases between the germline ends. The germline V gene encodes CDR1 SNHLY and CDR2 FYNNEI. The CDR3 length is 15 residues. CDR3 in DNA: TGTGCCAGCAGTGAAGGGGTGAATAGCAATCAGCCCCAGCATTTT. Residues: CASSEGVNSNQPQHF.

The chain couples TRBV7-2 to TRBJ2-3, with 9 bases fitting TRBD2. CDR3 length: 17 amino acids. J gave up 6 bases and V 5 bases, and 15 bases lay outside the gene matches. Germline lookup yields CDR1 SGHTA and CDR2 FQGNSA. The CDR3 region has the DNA TGTGCCAGCAGCCAGGTCTCGACAGCGGGGGGAGGGGATACGCAGTATTTT. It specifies CASSQVSTAGGGDTQYF.

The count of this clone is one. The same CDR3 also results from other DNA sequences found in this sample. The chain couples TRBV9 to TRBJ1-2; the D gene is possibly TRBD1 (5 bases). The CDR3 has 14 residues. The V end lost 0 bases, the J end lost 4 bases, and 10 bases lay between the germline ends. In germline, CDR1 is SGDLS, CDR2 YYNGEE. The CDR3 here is CASSVGSGTYGYTF. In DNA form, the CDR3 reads TGTGCCAGCAGCGTAGGTTCAGGGACCTATGGCTACACCTTC.

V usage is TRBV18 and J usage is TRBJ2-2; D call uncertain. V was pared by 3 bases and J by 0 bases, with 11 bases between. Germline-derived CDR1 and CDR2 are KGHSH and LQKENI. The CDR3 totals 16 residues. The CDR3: CASSPVISPNTGELFF. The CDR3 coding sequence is TGTGCCAGCTCACCCGTAATCAGTCCGAACACCGGGGAGCTGTTTTTT.

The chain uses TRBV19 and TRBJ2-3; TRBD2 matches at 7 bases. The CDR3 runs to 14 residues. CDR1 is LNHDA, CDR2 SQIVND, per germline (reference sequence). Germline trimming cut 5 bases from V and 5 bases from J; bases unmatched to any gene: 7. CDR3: CASSWSGAGDTQYF. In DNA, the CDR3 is TGTGCCAGTAGTTGGAGCGGGGCAGGAGATACGCAGTATTTT.